What follows describes a single T cell receptor (beta chain). The data stem from a study of blood T cell repertoires in COVID-19. The wider study: PBMCs, B-cell-depleted T cells, or T cells were the source of the cDNA or gDNA that made up the material.

V lost 5 bases to trimming and J lost 6 bases; unmatched junction nucleotides: 4. This CDR3 has 12 residues. This study enrolled people aged roughly 18 to 90 from about two dozen US geographic areas. Researchers sorted participants into cohorts using their self-reported clinical history. The authors' processing: Reference gene primers were amplified, and this amplification served to estimate nucleated cell counts. Data came from immunoSEQ multiplex PCR; TCRdb stores just in-frame clones and leaves some out. V and J calls and clone size are given by that table; D and trimming were obtained from the DNA. Altogether hundreds of thousands of clones are present, 75% to 90% being singletons, with the ten largest covering 1%.

The receptor comes from a man aged 18 to 29 who had recovered from COVID-19. The sample was PBMCs or T cells enriched from blood (not recorded which). This sequence joins TRBV12-3 or TRBV12-4 and TRBJ2-7; 7 bases agree with TRBD1. The CDR3: CASSIRQGEQYF. In DNA, the CDR3 is TGTGCCAGCAGTATCCGACAGGGCGAGCAGTACTTC.